This paragraph covers one T cell receptor (beta chain) sequence. The V gene lost 8 bases and the J gene lost 3 bases, with 10 bases spanning the gap. Germline loops: CDR1 SNHLY, CDR2 FYNNEI. The CDR3 covers 12 residues. In the original analysis: Amplification with reference gene primers provided the estimates of nucleated cell counts. Assay used: immunoSEQ multiplex PCR; TCRdb lists only in-frame clones, some missing. The V and J calls and clone size are taken from that table; D and trimming were inferred from the DNA. The sample carries a few hundred thousand clones, roughly nine tenths recorded once. The data derive from a study of blood T cell repertoires in COVID-19. Background on the study: Whether acute or convalescent, the COVID-19 samples came from the United States, Italy and Spain. Nucleic acid was either cDNA or gDNA, and it came from T cells, B-cell-depleted T cells, or PBMCs.

Sequenced input: peripheral blood. This sequence joins TRBV2 and TRBJ1-1, with D perhaps matching TRBD1 (6 bases). The sequence derives from a man younger than 30 with active or convalescent COVID-19. CDR3 in DNA: TGTGCCAGCTTCGACAGGCACACTGAAGCTTTCTTT. This encodes CASFDRHTEAFF.